The clone carrying this T cell receptor (beta chain) was recorded many times. Its antigen is still unknown. These data belong to a study of T cells after yellow fever vaccination. Across the study: Those fractions that held only low numbers of cells were prepared using the SMART-Seq v4 Ultra Low Input RNA kit. General study findings and limits: Across the CD4 and CD8 compartments, a small share of clonotypes was present in both.

MiXCR, applied by TCRdb to the 5' RACE reads, yields one record per CDR3 protein. The data hold about 260,000 distinct CDR3 sequences, with 3.6% observed a single time. Deletions cut 6 bases from V and 11 bases from J, with 10 bases between. The CDR3 has 9 amino acids. The germline V gene encodes CDR1 SQVTM and CDR2 ANQGSEA. Sample: PBMCs, taken 15 days after the yellow fever booster vaccination. This chain uses TRBV29-1 with TRBJ1-1; D gene uncertain. The sequence came from a man aged 18 to 29 who received the YFV17D yellow fever vaccine. CDR3 residues: CSVGSRAFF. CDR3 in DNA: TGCAGCGTCGGTTCTCGGGCTTTCTTT.